The clone carrying this T cell receptor beta chain was picked up one time. Antigen unknown. The data were taken from a study of cytomegalovirus exposure and HLA in healthy donors. Germline V lookup: CDR1 SGHTA, CDR2 FQGNSA. Losses at the gene ends were 1 base for V and 1 base for J; bases not matched to a gene: 8. The CDR3 extends over 17 amino acids. Regarding the study as a whole: It was about 150 TCR beta chains that were listed as cytomegalovirus-associated. In a later analysis, specific HLA alleles were associated with around 17,000 TCR beta sequences at a 0.05 false discovery rate. Reportedly, diagnosis of cytomegalovirus status by the classifier showed high specificity and sensitivity.

The PCR employed 60 Vbeta primers together with 13 Jbeta primers. The assay was immunoSEQ multiplex PCR, and TCRdb's table has in-frame clones only and misses some. The sample contains roughly 200,000 clones, under 85% of which appear only once. This chain connects TRBV7-2 to TRBJ2-7, with TRBD1 matching over 9 bases. The sample consisted of PBMCs. This receptor was taken from a man in his fifties or sixties in good health and CMV-seronegative. The CDR3 loop reads CASSLGPPGTGSYEQYF. The DNA of the CDR3 is TGTGCCAGCAGCTTAGGCCCTCCCGGGACAGGGTCCTACGAGCAGTACTTC.